These T cell receptor beta chains were read from a single sample in a study of blood T cell repertoires in COVID-19. TCRdb keeps only in-frame clones here, not all; method: immunoSEQ multiplex PCR. The profile shows some 40,000 clones, about 81% of them singletons. Specimen: peripheral blood. The receptors come from a human donor in a cohort sampled during active or convalescent COVID-19. The donor label of this sample is uncertain. Both conserved end residues are part of each CDR3. Fields, in order: CDR3 DNA, CDR3 protein, J gene, clone size, D gene, V gene. A D gene is named only where the DNA matches it firmly. Only part of the rows carry a size: once, few, many, or a class if the clone is expanded.

CDR3nt: TGTGCCAGTAGGCTCACCGGGACAGGAACCTACGAGCAGTACTTC
CDR3aa: CASRLTGTGTYEQYF
j_gene: TRBJ2-7
abundance: -
d_gene: TRBD1
v_gene: TRBV19

CDR3nt: TGTGCCAGCAGCAAAGCTGGTAGTAGCAATCAGCCCCAGCATTTT
CDR3aa: CASSKAGSSNQPQHF
j_gene: TRBJ1-5
abundance: -
d_gene: -
v_gene: TRBV21-1

CDR3nt: TGTGCCAGCAGCCCGACCCTGCTAGCGGGGCGCACAGATACGCAGTATTTT
CDR3aa: CASSPTLLAGRTDTQYF
j_gene: TRBJ2-3
abundance: -
d_gene: TRBD2
v_gene: TRBV7-2

CDR3nt: TGTGCCAGTAGTTCGACTAGCGGGACCCAGGGTACGCAGTATTTT
CDR3aa: CASSSTSGTQGTQYF
j_gene: TRBJ2-3
abundance: -
d_gene: TRBD2
v_gene: TRBV19

CDR3nt: TGTGCCAGCAGCTTATCCAGCGTTAAAGAGACCCAGTACTTC
CDR3aa: CASSLSSVKETQYF
j_gene: TRBJ2-5
abundance: -
d_gene: -
v_gene: TRBV7-2

CDR3nt: TGTGCCAGCAGTTTATACCACCCGCAGGGGGCCCACAATGAGCAGTTCTTC
CDR3aa: CASSLYHPQGAHNEQFF
j_gene: TRBJ2-1
abundance: -
d_gene: TRBD1
v_gene: TRBV27

CDR3nt: TGCGCCAGCAGCCAGAGATTGACAGGGGTGAACACCGGGGAGCTGTTTTTT
CDR3aa: CASSQRLTGVNTGELFF
j_gene: TRBJ2-2
abundance: -
d_gene: TRBD1
v_gene: TRBV4-3

CDR3nt: TGTGCCAGCAGTGGGGGGAGGGGACTAGCGGGAATCGGCGAGCAGTACTTC
CDR3aa: CASSGGRGLAGIGEQYF
j_gene: TRBJ2-7
abundance: -
d_gene: TRBD2
v_gene: TRBV2

CDR3nt: TGTGCCAGCAGACCTGGGGGGAGCTCCTACAATGAGCAGTTCTTC
CDR3aa: CASRPGGSSYNEQFF
j_gene: TRBJ2-1
abundance: -
d_gene: -
v_gene: TRBV5-6

CDR3nt: TGCAGCGTTGAAGATTGGAGGGAAAGCGGCTACACCTTC
CDR3aa: CSVEDWRESGYTF
j_gene: TRBJ1-2
abundance: -
d_gene: -
v_gene: TRBV29-1

CDR3nt: TGTGCGACACAGGGGGGAGACACCATATATTTT
CDR3aa: CATQGGDTIYF
j_gene: TRBJ1-3
abundance: -
d_gene: TRBD1
v_gene: TRBV24-1

CDR3nt: TGTGCCAGCAGCACCCGGACTAGCGGGCGAAGCACAGATACGCAGTATTTT
CDR3aa: CASSTRTSGRSTDTQYF
j_gene: TRBJ2-3
abundance: -
d_gene: TRBD2
v_gene: TRBV7-2

CDR3nt: TGTGCCAGCAGCCAAGTTCCGGGGTACGGCACAGATACGCAGTATTTT
CDR3aa: CASSQVPGYGTDTQYF
j_gene: TRBJ2-3
abundance: -
d_gene: -
v_gene: TRBV3-1/TRBV3-2

CDR3nt: TGTGCCAGCAGCTTTAATCCCGGGACAGTACAAGAGACCCAGTACTTC
CDR3aa: CASSFNPGTVQETQYF
j_gene: TRBJ2-5
abundance: -
d_gene: TRBD1
v_gene: TRBV7-9

CDR3nt: TGTGCCAGCCCCAAACGGGTACGAGGGTTAAATGAGACCCAGTACTTC
CDR3aa: CASPKRVRGLNETQYF
j_gene: TRBJ2-5
abundance: -
d_gene: -
v_gene: TRBV11-2

CDR3nt: TGTGCCTGGAGTGTGGGACTAGCGGGTATTATCGAGCAGTTCTTC
CDR3aa: CAWSVGLAGIIEQFF
j_gene: TRBJ2-1
abundance: -
d_gene: TRBD2
v_gene: TRBV30

CDR3nt: TGTGCCAGCAGCCTAGGACAGGGGGCCACTGAAGCTTTCTTT
CDR3aa: CASSLGQGATEAFF
j_gene: TRBJ1-1
abundance: -
d_gene: TRBD1
v_gene: TRBV11-3

CDR3nt: TGTGCCAGCAGCCAAGCTTCACAGGGATATGGCTACACCTTC
CDR3aa: CASSQASQGYGYTF
j_gene: TRBJ1-2
abundance: few
d_gene: -
v_gene: TRBV3-1/TRBV3-2

CDR3nt: TGTGCCAGCAGCGTAGACCTCAGGGGGGAGCAGTTCTTC
CDR3aa: CASSVDLRGEQFF
j_gene: TRBJ2-1
abundance: -
d_gene: TRBD1
v_gene: TRBV9

CDR3nt: TGTGCCAGCAGCCAAGTTCGGAGCTCTGGAAACACCATATATTTT
CDR3aa: CASSQVRSSGNTIYF
j_gene: TRBJ1-3
abundance: -
d_gene: -
v_gene: TRBV3-1/TRBV3-2

CDR3nt: TGTGCCAGCTGGAGTAGCGGGATTTCAAACATTCAGTACTTC
CDR3aa: CASWSSGISNIQYF
j_gene: TRBJ2-4
abundance: once
d_gene: TRBD2
v_gene: TRBV28

CDR3nt: TGCGCCAGCAGCTCTCAGGGGGCTGGGGATGAGCAGTTCTTC
CDR3aa: CASSSQGAGDEQFF
j_gene: TRBJ2-1
abundance: -
d_gene: TRBD1
v_gene: TRBV5-1

CDR3nt: TGTGCCTTTCAGGGGGCAATAGAAGGATCACCCCTCCACTTT
CDR3aa: CAFQGAIEGSPLHF
j_gene: TRBJ1-6
abundance: -
d_gene: TRBD1
v_gene: TRBV30

CDR3nt: TGTGCCAGTAGTGTACAGGGGGCCGCCAATGAGCAGTTCTTC
CDR3aa: CASSVQGAANEQFF
j_gene: TRBJ2-1
abundance: once
d_gene: TRBD1
v_gene: TRBV19

CDR3nt: TGCGCCACCCGGGTGGCGGGAGGCCCCTACGAGCAGTACTTC
CDR3aa: CATRVAGGPYEQYF
j_gene: TRBJ2-7
abundance: -
d_gene: TRBD2
v_gene: TRBV5-1